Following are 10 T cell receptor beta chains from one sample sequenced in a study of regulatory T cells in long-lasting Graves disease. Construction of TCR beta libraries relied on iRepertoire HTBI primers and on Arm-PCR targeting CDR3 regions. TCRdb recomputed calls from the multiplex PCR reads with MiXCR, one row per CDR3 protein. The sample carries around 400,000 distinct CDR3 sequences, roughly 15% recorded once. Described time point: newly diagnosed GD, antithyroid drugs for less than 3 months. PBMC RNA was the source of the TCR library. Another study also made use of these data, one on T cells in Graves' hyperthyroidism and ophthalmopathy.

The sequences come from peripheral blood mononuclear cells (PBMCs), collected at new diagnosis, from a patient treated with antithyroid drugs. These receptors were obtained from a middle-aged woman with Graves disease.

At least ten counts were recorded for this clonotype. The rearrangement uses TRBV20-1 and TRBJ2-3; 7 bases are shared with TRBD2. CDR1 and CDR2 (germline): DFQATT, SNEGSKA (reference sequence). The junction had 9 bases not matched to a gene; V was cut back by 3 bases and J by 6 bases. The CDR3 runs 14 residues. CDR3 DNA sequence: TGCAGTGCTAGCTCGGGAGGTTCAGGTGATACGCAGTATTTT. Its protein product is CSASSGGSGDTQYF.

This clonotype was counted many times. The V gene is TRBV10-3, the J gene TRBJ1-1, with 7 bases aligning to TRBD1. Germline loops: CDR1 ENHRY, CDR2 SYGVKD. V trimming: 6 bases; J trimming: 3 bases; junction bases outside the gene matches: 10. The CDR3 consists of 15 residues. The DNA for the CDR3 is TGTGCCATCAGGGGGACAGCGGGAGGAGACACTGAAGCTTTCTTT. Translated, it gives CAIRGTAGGDTEAFF.

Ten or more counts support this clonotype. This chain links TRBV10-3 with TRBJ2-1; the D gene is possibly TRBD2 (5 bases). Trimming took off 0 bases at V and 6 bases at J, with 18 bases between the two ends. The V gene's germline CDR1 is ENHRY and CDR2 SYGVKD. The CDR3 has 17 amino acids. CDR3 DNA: TGTGCCATCAGTGAGTCGATCTCTAGGCCCGCGGGCAATGAGCAGTTCTTC. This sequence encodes CAISESISRPAGNEQFF.

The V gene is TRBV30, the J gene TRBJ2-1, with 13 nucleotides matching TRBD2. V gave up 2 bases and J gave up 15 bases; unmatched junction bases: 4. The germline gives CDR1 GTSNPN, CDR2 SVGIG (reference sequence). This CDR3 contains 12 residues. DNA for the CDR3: TGTGCCTGGAGTTTACTAGCGGGAGGGCCGTTCTTC. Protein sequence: CAWSLLAGGPFF.

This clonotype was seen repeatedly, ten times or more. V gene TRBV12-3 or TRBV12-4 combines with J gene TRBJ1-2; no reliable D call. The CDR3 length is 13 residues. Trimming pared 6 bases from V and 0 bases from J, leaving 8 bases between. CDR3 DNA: TGTGCCAGCAGCACTGTAACTAACTATGGCTACACCTTC. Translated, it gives CASSTVTNYGYTF.

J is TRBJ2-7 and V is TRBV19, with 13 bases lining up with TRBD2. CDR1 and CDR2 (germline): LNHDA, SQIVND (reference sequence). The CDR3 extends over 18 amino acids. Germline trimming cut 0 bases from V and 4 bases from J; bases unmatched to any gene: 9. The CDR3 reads CASSIDWTSGSPAYEQYF. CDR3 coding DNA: TGTGCCAGTAGTATAGATTGGACTAGCGGGAGCCCGGCGTACGAGCAGTACTTC.

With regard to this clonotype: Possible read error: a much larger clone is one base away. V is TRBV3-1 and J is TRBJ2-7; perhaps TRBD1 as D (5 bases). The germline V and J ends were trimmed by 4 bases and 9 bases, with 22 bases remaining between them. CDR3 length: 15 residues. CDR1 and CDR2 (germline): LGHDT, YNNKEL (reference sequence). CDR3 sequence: CASSPGDEGFRGQYF. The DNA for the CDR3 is TGTGCCAGCAGCCCAGGTGATGAAGGGTTTAGGGGGCAGTACTTC.

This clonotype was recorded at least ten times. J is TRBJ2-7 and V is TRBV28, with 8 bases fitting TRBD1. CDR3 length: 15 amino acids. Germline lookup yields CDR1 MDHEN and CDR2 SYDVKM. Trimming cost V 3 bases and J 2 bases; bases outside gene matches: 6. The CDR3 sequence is CASSFIGQGTYEQYF. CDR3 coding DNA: TGTGCCAGCAGTTTCATAGGACAGGGCACCTACGAGCAGTACTTC.

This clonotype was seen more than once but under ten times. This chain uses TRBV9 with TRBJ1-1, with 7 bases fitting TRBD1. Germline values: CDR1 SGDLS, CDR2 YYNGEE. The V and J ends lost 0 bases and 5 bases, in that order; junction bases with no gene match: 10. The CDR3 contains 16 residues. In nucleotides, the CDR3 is TGTGCCAGCAGCGTAGTTACCCACAGGGGACGAACTGAAGCTTTCTTT. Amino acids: CASSVVTHRGRTEAFF.

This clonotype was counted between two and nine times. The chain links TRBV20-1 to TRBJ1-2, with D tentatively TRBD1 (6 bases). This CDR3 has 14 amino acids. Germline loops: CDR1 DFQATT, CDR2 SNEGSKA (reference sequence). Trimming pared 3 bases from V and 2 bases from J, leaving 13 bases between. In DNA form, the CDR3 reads TGCAGTGCTAGCAACAGGGATGGAAACTATGGCTACACCTTC. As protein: CSASNRDGNYGYTF.